This TCR beta chain was captured by sequencing in a study of T-cell reconstitution after alpha-beta-depleted transplantation in children. TCRbeta library construction was performed incorporating unique molecular identifiers. TCRdb independently ran MiXCR on the PCR reads; one entry per CDR3 protein. The repertoire holds over 400,000 distinct CDR3 sequences, with around 13% as singletons. The V gene's germline CDR1 is SGHKS and CDR2 YYEKEE (reference sequence). Germline trimming cut 3 bases from V and 0 bases from J; bases unmatched to any gene: 3. There are 15 residues in the CDR3. This clonotype was recorded a few times.

V usage is TRBV5-5 and J usage is TRBJ2-1, with TRBD2 matching 7 bases. This receptor was identified in a human donor who donated a stem cell graft to a child with combined immunodeficiency. Sequencing was performed on PBMCs from the stem cell graft donor, taken from the stem cell graft. The CDR3 DNA reads TGTGCCAGCAGCTGGGACTACTTCTCCTACAATGAGCAGTTCTTC. Translated: CASSWDYFSYNEQFF. Full variable domain (missing parts from reference TRBV5-5 and TRBJ2-1): DAGVTQSPTHLIKTRGQQVTLRCSPISGHKSVSWYQQVLGQGPQFIFQYYEKEERGRGNFPDRFSARQFPNYSSELNVNALLLGDSALYLCASSWDYFSYNEQFFGPGTRLTVL.